The entry that follows covers one T cell receptor beta chain sequence. Its antigen is not known. An end of the junction does not agree with germline; a read error may underlie this. The CDR3 runs to 16 residues. CDR1 SGHTS and CDR2 YDEGEE come from the germline V gene. The entry originates in a study of cytomegalovirus exposure and HLA in healthy donors. The primer mix had 60 Vbeta and 13 Jbeta primers. Assay used: immunoSEQ multiplex PCR; TCRdb lists only in-frame clones, some missing. The top ten clones hold over 4.5% of a sample with roughly 130,000 clones, approximately 75% of them seen once. Study-level points and caveats: The study dropped some indistinguishable V segments, TRBV6-2 and TRBV6-3 among them. Analysis was performed later, and it showed HLA-associated TCR beta chains to be more clonally expanded than equally common others. A later analysis reportedly identified an Asian-associated ancestry cluster as carrying fewer N-insertions than the approximately 730-donor mean.

The rearrangement uses TRBV5-8 and TRBJ2-2; 9 bases align to TRBD1. The sequence was collected from a woman in her 40s in good health and CMV-seropositive. Sequencing used PBMCs. The CDR3 DNA sequence: TGTGCCAGCAGCCCCCGAGGACAGGGGAGGACCGAGGAGCTGTTTTTT. Amino acid sequence: CASSPRGQGRTEELFF.